A single sample gave rise to the 2 T cell receptor beta chains below, sequenced in a study of T cells after yellow fever vaccination. TCRdb fed the 5' RACE reads into MiXCR, producing one record per CDR3 protein. The sample lists about 330,000 distinct CDR3 sequences, roughly 4% occurring once. The sample here was PBMCs, taken 5 days after the yellow fever booster vaccination. Source of these receptors: a man aged 18 to 35 who received the YFV17D yellow fever vaccine.

This clonotype has just a few counts. The gene calls are TRBV6-5 and TRBJ1-5; maybe TRBD1 (5 bases). CDR3 length: 15 residues. The V end was cut by 5 bases, the J end by 0 bases, with 11 bases between. Germline V gene sequence: CDR1 MNHEY, CDR2 SVGAGI. CDR3 sequence: CASSPRGFSNQPQHF. CDR3 nucleotides: TGTGCCAGCAGTCCAAGGGGCTTTAGCAATCAGCCCCAGCATTTT.

In this sample, this clonotype turned up a few times. The chain joins TRBV7-9 to TRBJ1-1; no definite D call. V shed 2 bases and J shed 6 bases, with 10 bases lying between them. This CDR3 region has 13 residues. CDR1 is SEHNR and CDR2 is FQNEAQ in the germline V gene (reference sequence). CDR3 bases: TGTGCCAGCAGCTTATCGGGGTTTCCTGAAGCTTTCTTT. The encoded protein is CASSLSGFPEAFF.